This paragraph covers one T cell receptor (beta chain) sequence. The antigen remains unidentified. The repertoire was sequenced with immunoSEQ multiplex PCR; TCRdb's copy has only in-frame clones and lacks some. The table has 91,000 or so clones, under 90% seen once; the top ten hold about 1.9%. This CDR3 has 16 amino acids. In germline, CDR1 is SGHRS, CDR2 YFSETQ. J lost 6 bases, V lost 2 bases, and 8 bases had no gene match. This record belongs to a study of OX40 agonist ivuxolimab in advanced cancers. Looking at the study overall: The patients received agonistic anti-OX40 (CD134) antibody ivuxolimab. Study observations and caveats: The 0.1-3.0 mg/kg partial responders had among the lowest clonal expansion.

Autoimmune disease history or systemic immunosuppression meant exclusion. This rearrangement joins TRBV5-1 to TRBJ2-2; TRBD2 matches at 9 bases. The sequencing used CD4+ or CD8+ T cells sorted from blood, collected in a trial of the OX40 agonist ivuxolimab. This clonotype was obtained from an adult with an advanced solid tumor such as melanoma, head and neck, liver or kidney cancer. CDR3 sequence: CASSFRTSESPGELFF. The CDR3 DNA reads TGCGCCAGCAGCTTCCGGACTAGCGAGAGTCCCGGGGAGCTGTTTTTT. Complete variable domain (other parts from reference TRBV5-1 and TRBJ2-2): KAGVTQTPRYLIKTRGQQVTLSCSPISGHRSVSWYQQTPGQGLQFLFEYFSETQRNKGNFPGRFSGRQFSNSRSEMNVSTLELGDSALYLCASSFRTSESPGELFFGEGSRLTVL.